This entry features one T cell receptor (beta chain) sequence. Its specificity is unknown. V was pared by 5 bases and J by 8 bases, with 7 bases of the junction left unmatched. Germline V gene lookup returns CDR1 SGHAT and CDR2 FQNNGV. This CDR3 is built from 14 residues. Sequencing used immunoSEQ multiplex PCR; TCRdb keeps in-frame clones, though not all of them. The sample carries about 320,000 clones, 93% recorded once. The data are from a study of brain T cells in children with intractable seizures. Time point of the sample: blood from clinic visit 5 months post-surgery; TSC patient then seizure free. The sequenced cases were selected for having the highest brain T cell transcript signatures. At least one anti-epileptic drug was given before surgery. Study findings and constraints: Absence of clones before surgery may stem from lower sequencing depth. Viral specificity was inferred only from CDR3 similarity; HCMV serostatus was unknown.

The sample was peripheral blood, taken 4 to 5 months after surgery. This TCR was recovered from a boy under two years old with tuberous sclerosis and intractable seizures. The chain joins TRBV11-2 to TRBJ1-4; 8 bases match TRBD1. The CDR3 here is CASSPGQVYEKLFF. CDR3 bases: TGTGCCAGCAGCCCGGGACAGGTTTACGAAAAACTGTTTTTT.